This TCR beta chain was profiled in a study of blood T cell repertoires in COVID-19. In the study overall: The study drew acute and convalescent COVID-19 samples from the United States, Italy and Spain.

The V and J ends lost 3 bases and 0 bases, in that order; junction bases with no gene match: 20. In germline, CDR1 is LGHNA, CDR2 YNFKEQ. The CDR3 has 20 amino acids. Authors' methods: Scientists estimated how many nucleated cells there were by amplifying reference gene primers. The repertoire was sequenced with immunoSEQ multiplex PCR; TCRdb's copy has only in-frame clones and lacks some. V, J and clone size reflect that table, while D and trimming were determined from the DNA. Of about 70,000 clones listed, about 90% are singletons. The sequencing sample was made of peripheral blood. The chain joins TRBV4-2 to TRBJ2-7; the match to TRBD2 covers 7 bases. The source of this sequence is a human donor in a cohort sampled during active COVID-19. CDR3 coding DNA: TGTGCCAGCAGCCAGCCCTGGGGAGGGGTTGGCCCCATGGGCTCCTACGAGCAGTACTTC. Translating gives CASSQPWGGVGPMGSYEQYF.